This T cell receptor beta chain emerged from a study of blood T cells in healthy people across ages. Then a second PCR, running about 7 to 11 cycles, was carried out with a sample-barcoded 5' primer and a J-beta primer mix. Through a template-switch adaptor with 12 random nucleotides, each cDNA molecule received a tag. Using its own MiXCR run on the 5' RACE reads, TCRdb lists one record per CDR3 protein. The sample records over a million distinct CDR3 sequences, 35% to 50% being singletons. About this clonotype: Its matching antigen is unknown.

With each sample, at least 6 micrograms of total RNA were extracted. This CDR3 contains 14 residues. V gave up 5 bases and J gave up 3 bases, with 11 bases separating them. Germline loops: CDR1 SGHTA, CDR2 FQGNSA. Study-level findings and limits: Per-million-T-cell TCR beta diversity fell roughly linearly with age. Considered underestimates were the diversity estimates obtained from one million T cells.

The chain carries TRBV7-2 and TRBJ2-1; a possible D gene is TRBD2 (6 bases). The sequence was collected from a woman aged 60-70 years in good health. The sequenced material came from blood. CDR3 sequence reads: CASSVTSSYNEQFF. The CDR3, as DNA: TGTGCCAGCAGCGTTACTAGCAGCTACAATGAGCAGTTCTTC.